Below, 17 T cell receptor beta chains from the same sample are listed, as sequenced in a study of blood T cell repertoires in COVID-19. The method was immunoSEQ multiplex PCR; TCRdb's version includes in-frame clones alone and lacks a portion of them. The sample has about 130,000 clones, 85% to 90% seen once. Sequencing was done on a sample of peripheral blood. The receptors here all came from a man aged 80 or over with active or convalescent COVID-19.

This clone appeared once. The rearrangement joins TRBV5-1 to TRBJ1-1; D is ambiguous. Germline V gene data show CDR1 as SGHRS and CDR2 as YFSETQ. This CDR3 is 19 amino acids long. Trimming removed 4 bases at V and 0 bases at J, with 25 bases between. CDR3 DNA sequence: TGCGCCAGCAGCGAGATCCAGTCAGGCCCCGGATTCGTGAACACTGAAGCTTTCTTT. Its protein is CASSEIQSGPGFVNTEAFF.

The V gene is TRBV28, the J gene TRBJ1-5; D is ambiguous. With 2 bases removed from V and 0 bases from J, the gap between germline ends came to 11 bases. Germline lookup yields CDR1 MDHEN and CDR2 SYDVKM. The CDR3 has 16 residues. CDR3 in DNA: TGTGCCAGCAGTTTAAGGCCGGGGTATAGCAATCAGCCCCAGCATTTT. Protein product: CASSLRPGYSNQPQHF.

This clone was recorded once. The V gene is TRBV5-6, the J gene TRBJ1-6; D gene uncertain. This CDR3 region has 16 residues. Germline CDR1 and CDR2: SGHDT and YYEEEE. Trimming took off 1 base at V and 0 bases at J, with 8 bases between the two ends. The CDR3 DNA sequence: TGTGCCAGCAGCTTGCGTAGCAGCTCCTATAATTCACCCCTCCACTTT. Translating it yields CASSLRSSSYNSPLHF.

V is TRBV28 and J is TRBJ1-6; 7 bases agree with TRBD1. Trimming at V came to 3 bases and at J to 14 bases, leaving 10 bases not matched to a gene. Germline V lookup: CDR1 MDHEN, CDR2 SYDVKM. The CDR3 has 14 residues. The CDR3 sequence: CASSFGTGVRTLHF. CDR3 sequence (DNA): TGTGCCAGCAGTTTCGGTACAGGGGTAAGGACCCTCCACTTT.

The chain is built from TRBV19 and TRBJ2-7; 10 nucleotides line up with TRBD1. CDR3 size: 15 residues. The V segment lost 5 bases and the J segment 3 bases; nucleotides outside the gene matches: 7. CDR1 and CDR2 from the germline V gene are LNHDA and SQIVND (reference sequence). CDR3: CASSEGQGLFYEQYF. The DNA for the CDR3 is TGTGCCAGTAGTGAGGGACAGGGGCTCTTCTACGAGCAGTACTTC. The whole variable domain, remainder taken from reference TRBV19 and TRBJ2-7, is DGGITQSPKYLFRKEGQNVTLSCEQNLNHDAMYWYRQDPGQGLRLIYYSQIVNDFQKGDIAEGYSVSREKKESFPLTVTSAQKNPTAFYLCASSEGQGLFYEQYFGPGTRLTVT.

The rearrangement joins TRBV19 to TRBJ2-3; TRBD2 matches 8 bases. Germline V gene data show CDR1 as LNHDA and CDR2 as SQIVND (reference sequence). The CDR3 sequence is 14 residues long. V was clipped by 4 bases and J by 4 bases; unmatched bases: 4. This CDR3 is CASSRGAGADTQYF. CDR3 bases: TGTGCCAGTAGTAGGGGAGCGGGAGCAGATACGCAGTATTTT.

The chain uses TRBV4-3 and TRBJ2-6; possibly TRBD2 for D (5 bases). The germline V and J ends were trimmed by 0 bases and 2 bases, with 14 bases remaining between them. This CDR3 has 18 residues. Germline CDR1 LGHNA, CDR2 YSLEER. The CDR3 here is CASSQDRRMGAGANVLTF. CDR3 sequence (DNA): TGCGCCAGCAGCCAAGATAGGCGGATGGGAGCTGGGGCCAACGTCCTGACTTTC.

The chain carries TRBV11-2 and TRBJ2-7; 8 bases are shared with TRBD1. Losses at the gene ends were 5 bases for V and 5 bases for J; bases not matched to a gene: 11. The germline CDR1 and CDR2 sequences are SGHAT and FQNNGV. This CDR3 is built from 15 residues. CDR3 in DNA: TGTGCCAGCAGCCCTCCCGGGACAGGATATAACGAGCAGTACTTC. Its translation: CASSPPGTGYNEQYF.

The gene calls are TRBV5-4 and TRBJ2-5; a weak D match, TRBD1 (5 bases). The CDR3 totals 13 residues. CDR1 and CDR2 (germline): SGHNT, YYREEE (reference sequence). The ends were cut back, 4 bases at V and 5 bases at J, with 12 bases in the middle. CDR3 in DNA: TGTGCCAGCAGCCAGGACATCGGGGAGACCCAGTACTTC. Translated, it gives CASSQDIGETQYF.

The rearrangement uses TRBV6-5 and TRBJ1-2; a possible D gene is TRBD1 (6 bases). Germline values: CDR1 MNHEY, CDR2 SVGAGI. V was clipped by 5 bases and J by 9 bases, with 16 bases between them. CDR3 length: 13 amino acids. CDR3 DNA sequence: TGTGCCAGCAGTACCGGCAACAGGGAAAGCTACACCTTC. Residues: CASSTGNRESYTF.

The chain has TRBV19 and TRBJ2-4; TRBD1 agrees at 7 bases. The V and J ends lost 5 bases and 3 bases, in that order; junction bases with no gene match: 1. The CDR3 has 13 amino acids. Germline CDR1 reads LNHDA; CDR2 reads SQIVND (reference sequence). This CDR3 reads CASSQGDKNIQYF. CDR3 sequence (DNA): TGTGCCAGTAGTCAGGGGGACAAAAACATTCAGTACTTC.

The chain couples TRBV5-4 to TRBJ1-4; 7 bases map to TRBD1. CDR1 is SGHNT, CDR2 YYREEE, per germline (reference sequence). V lost 3 bases, J lost 8 bases, and 10 bases stayed unmatched. There are 15 residues in the CDR3. The CDR3 sequence is CASSYQTGRNEKLFF. The CDR3, as DNA: TGTGCCAGCAGCTACCAGACAGGGAGGAACGAAAAACTGTTTTTT.

The chain uses TRBV14 and TRBJ2-5; TRBD1 matches at 7 bases. J lost 2 bases, V lost 4 bases, and 1 base had no gene match. This CDR3 region has 13 residues. Germline values: CDR1 SGHDN, CDR2 FVKESK. The CDR3 loop reads CASSRTGQETQYF. CDR3 nucleotide sequence: TGTGCCAGCAGCCGGACAGGACAAGAGACCCAGTACTTC.

V and J are TRBV7-3 and TRBJ2-1; TRBD2 aligns across 9 bases. V trimming: 3 bases; J trimming: 10 bases; junction bases outside the gene matches: 10. Germline V gene data show CDR1 as SGHTA and CDR2 as FQGTGA. CDR3 length equals 15 residues. The CDR3 spells CASSFLAGGPQEQFF. CDR3 sequence (DNA): TGTGCCAGCAGCTTTCTTGCGGGAGGGCCTCAAGAGCAGTTCTTC.

The gene calls are TRBV28 and TRBJ2-7; D possibly corresponds to TRBD2 (6 bases). The germline CDR1 and CDR2 sequences are MDHEN and SYDVKM. The CDR3 loop spans 15 amino acids. V gave up 3 bases and J gave up 1 base, with 13 bases separating them. CDR3 nucleotides: TGTGCCAGCAGTTTCCTCGAAGGGAGGTCCTACGAGCAGTACTTC. Protein product: CASSFLEGRSYEQYF.

This clone appeared a few times. Other nucleotide sequences from this sample produce the same CDR3. The chain has TRBV27 and TRBJ1-4, with D possibly being TRBD1 (5 bases). CDR3 size: 15 residues. Germline V CDR1 and CDR2: MNHEY, SMNVEV (reference sequence). V lost 6 bases and J 0 bases, leaving 11 bases between the germline ends. CDR3 amino acids: CASRPQGSTNEKLFF. Here the CDR3 DNA reads TGTGCCAGCAGGCCTCAGGGATCAACTAATGAAAAACTGTTTTTT.

This chain joins TRBV3-1 (or the pseudogene TRBV3-2) and TRBJ1-1; maybe TRBD1 (5 bases). CDR3 length: 17 amino acids. Trimming pared 4 bases from V and 0 bases from J, leaving 18 bases between. The germline gives CDR1 LGHDT, CDR2 YNNKEL (reference sequence). CDR3 sequence reads: CASSPFGGVGMNTEAFF. The CDR3 nucleotides read TGTGCCAGCAGCCCATTTGGGGGGGTCGGAATGAACACTGAAGCTTTCTTT.